These 22 T cell receptor beta chains came from one sample sequenced in a study of T-cell reconstitution after alpha-beta-depleted transplantation in children. The library targeted TCRbeta and was prepared with unique molecular identifiers. Via MiXCR, TCRdb re-called the PCR reads, giving one row per CDR3 protein. The data contain 600,000 to 700,000 distinct CDR3 sequences, around 13% of them singletons. The sequencing used PBMCs, collected before TCRalphabeta/CD19-depleted stem cell transplant. Receptors originate from a girl aged 2-10 years with congenital amegakaryocytic thrombocytopenia, due to receive a stem cell transplant.

This clonotype was counted at least ten times. V and J are TRBV10-1 and TRBJ2-3, with D perhaps assigned TRBD1 or TRBD2 (6 bases each). The V and J ends lost 3 bases and 3 bases respectively, with 16 bases between them. The CDR3 length is 16 residues. The germline V gene encodes CDR1 WNHNN and CDR2 SYGVQD (reference sequence). For the CDR3, the DNA is TGCGCCAGCAGTGATGCTCGGGAGAGGGGGACAGATACGCAGTATTTT. Encoded protein: CASSDARERGTDTQYF.

This chain connects TRBV20-1 to TRBJ2-2; D unresolved. The CDR3 runs 14 residues. The V end lost 0 bases, the J end lost 3 bases, and 8 bases lay between the germline ends. CDR1 DFQATT and CDR2 SNEGSKA come from the germline V gene (reference sequence). CDR3 loop: CSARDERYTGELFF. The CDR3 nucleotides are TGCAGTGCTAGAGATGAACGGTACACCGGGGAGCTGTTTTTT.

In this sample, this clonotype turned up many times. The chain carries TRBV20-1 and TRBJ2-1; perhaps TRBD2 as D (6 bases). The V end was cut by 5 bases, the J end by 8 bases, with 10 bases between. CDR3 length equals 11 residues. Germline V gene data show CDR1 as DFQATT and CDR2 as SNEGSKA (reference sequence). CDR3 amino acids: CSAWRGDEQFF. The CDR3 DNA reads TGCAGTGCTTGGAGGGGAGATGAGCAGTTCTTC.

The table lists this clonotype with many counts. The genes are TRBV27 and TRBJ2-7; TRBD2 agrees at 11 bases. V dropped 3 bases and J dropped 7; count of bases not matched to a gene: 8. The CDR3 covers 15 residues. Germline V gene data show CDR1 as MNHEY and CDR2 as SMNVEV (reference sequence). The CDR3 protein is CASSFNPSGRLEQYF. CDR3 sequence (DNA): TGTGCCAGCAGTTTCAATCCTAGCGGGAGGCTTGAGCAGTACTTC.

This clonotype showed up many times. This sequence joins TRBV5-1 and TRBJ2-1, with D possibly matching TRBD2 (5 bases). The V gene lost 0 bases and the J gene lost 7 bases, with 14 bases spanning the gap. There are 15 residues in the CDR3. Germline V gene sequence: CDR1 SGHRS, CDR2 YFSETQ. CDR3 DNA: TGCGCCAGCAGCTTGGGCTCCTTGTCGGGGAATGAGCAGTTCTTC. It translates to CASSLGSLSGNEQFF.

This clonotype showed up many times. V is TRBV6-5 and J is TRBJ2-1; 12 bases align to TRBD2. Germline CDR1 MNHEY, CDR2 SVGAGI. The V segment lost 1 base and the J segment 0 bases; nucleotides outside the gene matches: 1. The CDR3 spans 17 residues. The CDR3 bases are TGTGCCAGCAGTTACTTGACTAGCGGGAGCTCCTACAATGAGCAGTTCTTC. This translates into CASSYLTSGSSYNEQFF.

The V and J genes are TRBV18 and TRBJ2-7; 8 bases align to TRBD1. The germline CDR1 and CDR2 sequences are KGHSH and LQKENI. After removal of 5 bases from V and 0 bases from J, the junction contained 3 bases not matched to a gene. This CDR3 has 14 residues. CDR3 in amino acids: CASSGRGLSYEQYF. The CDR3 region has the DNA TGTGCCAGCTCAGGCAGGGGGCTCTCCTACGAGCAGTACTTC. Based on the CDR3 plus reference TRBV18 and TRBJ2-7, the full variable domain is NAGVMQNPRHLVRRRGQEARLRCSPMKGHSHVYWYRQLPEEGLKFMVYLQKENIIDESGMPKERFSAEFPKEGPSILRIQQVVRGDSAAYFCASSGRGLSYEQYFGPGTRLTVT.

Only a few counts were recorded for this clonotype. The V gene is TRBV20-1, the J gene TRBJ2-5; no clear D gene. The length of the CDR3 is 12 residues. Trimming took off 4 bases at V and 5 bases at J, with 11 bases between the two ends. CDR1 is DFQATT, CDR2 SNEGSKA, per germline (reference sequence). In DNA form, the CDR3 reads TGCAGTGCTACCCCTAACGGGGAGACCCAGTACTTC. It codes for CSATPNGETQYF.

This clonotype was detected once. J is TRBJ2-7 and V is TRBV20-1; 9 bases map to TRBD2. The CDR3 consists of 14 residues. Germline V gene lookup returns CDR1 DFQATT and CDR2 SNEGSKA (reference sequence). Losses at the gene ends were 1 base for V and 9 bases for J; bases not matched to a gene: 10. For the CDR3, the DNA is TGCAGTGCTAGAGTCGCTAGCGGGGAACGGCCGCAGTACTTC. Protein product: CSARVASGERPQYF.

This clonotype was seen ten or more times. This rearrangement joins TRBV20-1 to TRBJ1-3, with 7 bases that match TRBD1. V lost 4 bases to trimming and J lost 3 bases; unmatched junction nucleotides: 0. The germline gives CDR1 DFQATT, CDR2 SNEGSKA (reference sequence). This CDR3 has 12 residues. This CDR3 is CSATGGGNTIYF. The CDR3 nucleotides are TGCAGTGCTACAGGGGGTGGAAACACCATATATTTT.

A remark on this clonotype: Possible read error: a much larger clone is one base away. V usage is TRBV11-2 and J usage is TRBJ2-3; no clear D. The CDR3 is 14 amino acids. Germline CDR1 reads SGHAT; CDR2 reads FQNNGV. V lost 1 base to trimming and J lost 7 bases, with 12 bases between them. The CDR3 DNA reads as TGTGCCAGCAGCTTAGCAATGTTTACGCATACGCAGTATTTT. Its protein is CASSLAMFTHTQYF.

This clonotype was counted only a few times. The J gene is TRBJ2-3, the V gene TRBV28; TRBD1 matches 7 bases. The CDR3 consists of 15 residues. Trimming cost V 6 bases and J 4 bases; bases outside gene matches: 10. Germline V gene data show CDR1 as MDHEN and CDR2 as SYDVKM. The CDR3 region has the DNA TGTGCCAGCAGCTTGACAGGGCCCGGCGCAGATACGCAGTATTTT. It encodes CASSLTGPGADTQYF.

This clonotype was counted at least ten times. The chain couples TRBV3-1 to TRBJ2-3; D uncertain. The CDR3 has 16 residues. Trimming cost V 1 base and J 2 bases, with 13 bases left between them. Germline V CDR1 and CDR2: LGHDT, YNNKEL (reference sequence). CDR3 amino acids: CASSQGPDPSTDTQYF. The CDR3 nucleotides are TGTGCCAGCAGCCAAGGACCCGACCCATCCACAGATACGCAGTATTTT.

This clonotype occurred many times. The chain is built from TRBV10-3 and TRBJ2-3; perhaps TRBD2 as D (5 bases). Between the trimmed V and J ends, which lost 2 bases and 1 base, there was a span of 13 bases. The CDR3 contains 16 residues. CDR1 ENHRY and CDR2 SYGVKD come from the germline V gene. CDR3 nucleotide sequence: TGTGCCATCAGTGAGGGAGGTAGTGGTGGCACAGATACGCAGTATTTT. Amino acids: CAISEGGSGGTDTQYF.

This chain uses TRBV11-2 with TRBJ2-5; D possibly corresponds to TRBD1 (6 bases). The V and J ends lost 3 bases and 1 base respectively, with 12 bases between them. Germline lookup yields CDR1 SGHAT and CDR2 FQNNGV. The length of the CDR3 is 15 residues. This CDR3 is CASSLFGQFQETQYF. In DNA form, the CDR3 reads TGTGCCAGCAGCTTGTTCGGACAGTTCCAAGAGACCCAGTACTTC.

The V and J genes are TRBV7-6 and TRBJ2-1; 15 bases line up with TRBD2. This CDR3 is 20 amino acids long. Per the germline V gene, CDR1 is SGHVS and CDR2 is FNYEAQ. The V and J ends lost 6 bases and 0 bases, in that order; junction bases with no gene match: 12. This CDR3 is CASRERPGLAGGFSYNEQFF. The CDR3 nucleotides read TGTGCCAGCAGAGAAAGGCCGGGACTAGCGGGAGGATTCTCCTACAATGAGCAGTTCTTC. Full variable domain (rest looked up from reference TRBV7-6 and TRBJ2-1): GAGVSQSPRYKVTKRGQDVALRCDPISGHVSLYWYRQALGQGPEFLTYFNYEAQQDKSGLPNDRFSAERPEGSISTLTIQRTEQRDSAMYRCASRERPGLAGGFSYNEQFFGPGTRLTVL.

This clonotype was seen at least ten times. The J gene is TRBJ1-2, the V gene TRBV12-3 or TRBV12-4, with a tentative D call TRBD1 (5 bases). The CDR3 spans 13 residues. V was clipped by 4 bases and J by 8 bases, with 14 bases between them. The CDR3, as DNA: TGTGCCAGCAGTTCCAGGGACCGGTCGGGCTACACCTTC. As protein: CASSSRDRSGYTF.

This clonotype was recorded many times. The gene calls are TRBV28 and TRBJ1-2; D possibly corresponds to TRBD1 (6 bases). Germline V gives CDR1 MDHEN, CDR2 SYDVKM. This CDR3 comprises 13 residues. V was cut by 3 bases and J by 8 bases, with 13 bases left in between. CDR3 sequence (DNA): TGTGCCAGCAGTTTGGCGGGACAAGGGGGCTACACCTTC. Its protein product is CASSLAGQGGYTF.

This clonotype was picked up a small number of times. This sequence joins TRBV4-1 and TRBJ1-1; tentative D call: TRBD1 (6 bases). Germline V gene data show CDR1 as MGHRA and CDR2 as YSYEKL. Between the trimmed V and J ends, which lost 2 bases and 4 bases, there was a span of 14 bases. The CDR3 loop spans 15 amino acids. CDR3 region: CASSQLGGGPTEAFF. In nucleotides, the CDR3 is TGCGCCAGCAGCCAACTAGGGGGGGGGCCCACTGAAGCTTTCTTT.

The J gene is TRBJ1-2, the V gene TRBV7-2; D is perhaps TRBD1 (6 bases). V lost 5 bases, J lost 4 bases, and 17 bases lay in between. Germline CDR1 SGHTA, CDR2 FQGNSA. The CDR3 spans 15 residues. The DNA of the CDR3 is TGTGCCAGCAGCGAAGATGGGGGGCAGGGCTATGGCTACACCTTC. Amino acids: CASSEDGGQGYGYTF.

In this sample, this clonotype turned up many times. The chain carries TRBV29-1 and TRBJ2-3; 7 positions match TRBD1. Germline V lookup: CDR1 SQVTM, CDR2 ANQGSEA. The CDR3 is 15 amino acids. With 3 bases clipped from V and 2 bases from J, the junction kept 8 bases outside the gene matches. The CDR3 coding sequence is TGCAGCGTTGAGATTACAGGGGATGACACAGATACGCAGTATTTT. Protein product: CSVEITGDDTDTQYF.

This clonotype was picked up a small number of times. The genes are TRBV11-2 and TRBJ1-5, with 7 bases matching TRBD1. The germline CDR1 and CDR2 sequences are SGHAT and FQNNGV. The CDR3 has 17 amino acids. J was trimmed by 0 bases and V by 1 base; bases with no gene match: 6. The CDR3 here is CASSLGTGSYSNQPQHF. CDR3 DNA: TGTGCCAGCAGCTTAGGGACAGGCTCCTATAGCAATCAGCCCCAGCATTTT.